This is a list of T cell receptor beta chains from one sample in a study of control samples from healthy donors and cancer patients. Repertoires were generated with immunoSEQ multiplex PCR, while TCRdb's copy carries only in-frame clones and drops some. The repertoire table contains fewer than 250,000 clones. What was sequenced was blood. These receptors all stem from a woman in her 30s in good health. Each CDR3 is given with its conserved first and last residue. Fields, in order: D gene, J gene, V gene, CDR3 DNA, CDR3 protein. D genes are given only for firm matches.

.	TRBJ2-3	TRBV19	TGTGCCAGTAGTTCTCCGGGATCCATCGGTAATACGCAGTATTTT	CASSSPGSIGNTQYF
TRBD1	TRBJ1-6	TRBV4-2	TGTGCCAGCAGCCAAGGACAGGGACAGGGGTCTTCACCCCTCCACTTT	CASSQGQGQGSSPLHF
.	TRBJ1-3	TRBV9	TGTGCCAGCAGCGTAGGTAGCTCTGGAAACACCATATATTTT	CASSVGSSGNTIYF
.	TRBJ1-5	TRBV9	TGTGCCAGCAGCTCCTCGGACCTACAGCCCCAGCATTTT	CASSSSDLQPQHF
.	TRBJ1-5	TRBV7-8	TGTGCCAGCAGCCGGGGGGACCGGCCCCAGCATTTT	CASSRGDRPQHF
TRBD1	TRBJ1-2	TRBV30	TGTGCCTGGAGGTTGGGGACAGGGGGACCCGATGGCTACACCTTC	CAWRLGTGGPDGYTF
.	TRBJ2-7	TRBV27	TGTGCCAGCAGTTTAAGCACAGACACCTACGAGCAGTACTTC	CASSLSTDTYEQYF
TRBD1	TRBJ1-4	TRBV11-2	TGTGCCAGCAGCTCCACCCGGGACAGGTTAGGGAAAACTCTGTTTTTT	CASSSTRDRLGKTLFF
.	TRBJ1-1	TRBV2	TGTGCCAGCAGTGTAAGTGGCGGTTACATGAACACTGAAGCTTTCTTT	CASSVSGGYMNTEAFF
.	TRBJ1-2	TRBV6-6	TGTGCCAGCAGTCCTACAGGTGACTATGGCTACACCTTC	CASSPTGDYGYTF